The 27 T cell receptor beta chains given below trace back to one sample, sequenced in a study of blood T cell repertoires in COVID-19. Assay used: immunoSEQ multiplex PCR; TCRdb lists only in-frame clones, some missing. Of fewer than 200,000 clones listed, 70% to 90% are singletons. The sequenced sample was peripheral blood. The receptors were sampled from a man aged 40-55 years who had recovered from COVID-19.

The chain joins TRBV21-1 to TRBJ1-5. TRBV21-1 is a listed pseudogene. The CDR3 is made up of 16 amino acids. This CDR3 reads CASSKAPGGFDQPQHF. CDR3 DNA sequence: TGTGCCAGCAGCAAAGCCCCAGGAGGGTTTGATCAGCCCCAGCATTTT.

The chain has TRBV4-3 and TRBJ1-4; D not certain. Trimming took 3 bases from V and 0 from J, leaving 11 bases between them. Germline CDR1 and CDR2: LGHNA and YSLEER. The CDR3 has 16 residues. CDR3 nucleotide sequence: TGCGCCAGCAGCCATACAGTTACTGCAACTAATGAAAAACTGTTTTTT. Its protein is CASSHTVTATNEKLFF.

V is TRBV2 and J is TRBJ2-1; TRBD1 matches at 8 bases. This CDR3 comprises 11 residues. The germline gives CDR1 SNHLY, CDR2 FYNNEI. Unmatched junction bases numbered 3, after V lost 9 bases and J lost 8 bases. The chain's CDR3 is CARGQDDEQFF. In nucleotides, the CDR3 is TGTGCCAGGGGACAGGACGATGAGCAGTTCTTC.

The chain combines TRBV2 with TRBJ1-2; tentatively, D is TRBD1 (6 bases). The V end lost 4 bases, the J end lost 5 bases, and 14 bases lay between the germline ends. The CDR3 covers 14 residues. CDR1 and CDR2 (germline): SNHLY, FYNNEI. The CDR3 sequence: CASSGDTARYGYTF. The CDR3, as DNA: TGTGCCAGCAGTGGGGACACCGCACGATATGGCTACACCTTC.

The rearrangement uses TRBV10-3 and TRBJ2-3; 8 positions agree with TRBD1. The CDR3 spans 16 residues. The V segment lost 6 bases and the J segment 3 bases; nucleotides outside the gene matches: 11. Germline CDR1 reads ENHRY; CDR2 reads SYGVKD. The CDR3 protein is CAISNPGGDVTDTQYF. The CDR3 DNA sequence: TGTGCCATCAGCAACCCAGGGGGCGATGTTACAGATACGCAGTATTTT.

This clone has only a few counts. The chain is built from TRBV5-5 and TRBJ2-4; tentatively, D is TRBD1 (6 bases). Trimming left V 0 bases short and J 7 bases short, with 17 bases between. Germline loops: CDR1 SGHKS, CDR2 YYEKEE (reference sequence). The CDR3 is 16 residues long. Here the CDR3 DNA reads TGTGCCAGCAGCTTGGCTGGTCGGCAGGGGACCAACATTCAGTACTTC. This translates into CASSLAGRQGTNIQYF.

This chain links TRBV7-2 with TRBJ1-2; D is unresolved. This CDR3 contains 15 residues. V shed 1 base and J shed 4 bases, with 13 bases lying between them. The germline V gene has CDR1 SGHTA and CDR2 FQGNSA. The CDR3 region is CASSLDGRFTYGYTF. The CDR3 nucleotides are TGTGCCAGCAGCTTAGACGGCAGGTTTACCTATGGCTACACCTTC.

The chain links TRBV6-2 or TRBV6-3 to TRBJ1-2; TRBD1 aligns across 7 bases. The CDR3 has 15 amino acids. Germline CDR1 and CDR2: MNHEY and SVGEGT. The junction had 8 bases not matched to a gene; V was cut back by 4 bases and J by 3 bases. This CDR3 reads CASSWTGPGDYGYTF. The CDR3 DNA is TGTGCCAGCAGTTGGACAGGCCCCGGGGACTATGGCTACACCTTC.

The CDR3 nucleotides read TGTGCCAGCAGCTACAGGACAGAGGACGGCTACACCTTC. Amino acids: CASSYRTEDGYTF. V and J are TRBV7-9 and TRBJ1-2; tentative D call: TRBD1 (6 bases). Germline V gives CDR1 SEHNR, CDR2 FQNEAQ (reference sequence). V was pared by 4 bases and J by 8 bases, with 14 bases between. This CDR3 comprises 13 residues. The whole variable domain, filled in from reference TRBV7-9 and TRBJ1-2, reads DTGVSQNPRHKITKRGQNVTFRCDPISEHNRLYWYRQTLGQGPEFLTYFQNEAQLEKSRLLSDRFSAERPKGSFSTLEIQRTEQGDSAMYLCASSYRTEDGYTFGSGTRLTVV.

The chain recombines TRBV6-5 with TRBJ2-3; D uncertain. Trimming removed 8 bases from V and 2 bases from J, with 5 bases in between. The CDR3 runs 11 residues. Germline CDR1 is MNHEY and CDR2 is SVGAGI. This CDR3 reads CASHNTDTQYF. The CDR3 DNA is TGTGCCAGCCACAACACAGATACGCAGTATTTT.

The rearrangement uses TRBV30 and TRBJ2-3, with a weak D call TRBD2 (6 bases). This CDR3 region has 15 residues. V was shortened by 2 bases and J by 5 bases, with 17 bases between the two germline ends. Germline lookup yields CDR1 GTSNPN and CDR2 SVGIG (reference sequence). CDR3 sequence: CAWSSSGLIGDTQYF. The CDR3 nucleotides read TGTGCCTGGAGTTCTTCGGGACTCATCGGAGATACGCAGTATTTT.

This chain uses TRBV27 with TRBJ2-7; 11 positions agree with TRBD1. Unmatched junction bases numbered 5, after V lost 6 bases and J lost 1 base. The germline V gene has CDR1 MNHEY and CDR2 SMNVEV (reference sequence). This CDR3 contains 15 residues. This CDR3 reads CASRIGDRGSYEQYF. The CDR3 DNA reads as TGTGCCAGCAGAATCGGGGACAGGGGGTCCTACGAGCAGTACTTC.

This clone appeared once. J is TRBJ2-7 and V is TRBV5-6; 10 nucleotides agree with TRBD1. The V segment lost 0 bases and the J segment 6 bases; nucleotides outside the gene matches: 6. The CDR3 contains 15 residues. Per germline, CDR1 SGHDT and CDR2 YYEEEE. The CDR3 reads CASSLAGTGASEQYF. In DNA form, the CDR3 reads TGTGCCAGCAGCTTGGCTGGGACAGGGGCGAGCGAGCAGTACTTC.

This clone came up a few times. CDR3 in DNA: TGTGCCAGCAGCTTAGGACCCCAGGGGAGCACTGAAGCTTTCTTT. Protein sequence: CASSLGPQGSTEAFF. This chain connects TRBV5-6 to TRBJ1-1, with a weak D call TRBD1 (6 bases). The germline gives CDR1 SGHDT, CDR2 YYEEEE. CDR3 length: 15 residues. V lost 2 bases, J lost 4 bases, and 15 bases lay in between. The full variable domain, in which reference TRBV5-6 and TRBJ1-1 provide the parts outside the CDR3, is DAGVTQSPTHLIKTRGQQVTLRCSPKSGHDTVSWYQQALGQGPQFIFQYYEEEERQRGNFPDRFSGHQFPNYSSELNVNALLLGDSALYLCASSLGPQGSTEAFFGQGTRLTVV.

The chain is built from TRBV7-2 and TRBJ2-6; D is perhaps TRBD2 (5 bases). V shed 5 bases and J shed 0 bases, with 11 bases lying between them. The CDR3 covers 16 residues. The germline CDR1 and CDR2 sequences are SGHTA and FQGNSA. Written as DNA, the CDR3 is TGTGCCAGCAGCGCGGGCGGTTTCTCTGGGGCCAACGTCCTGACTTTC. Protein product: CASSAGGFSGANVLTF.

The chain uses TRBV29-1 and TRBJ1-2; no clear D. The CDR3 has 14 amino acids. The germline CDR1 and CDR2 sequences are SQVTM and ANQGSEA. V lost 6 bases to trimming and J lost 0 bases, with 14 bases between them. The CDR3 loop reads CSVLTVSPNYGYTF. CDR3 DNA: TGCAGCGTGCTAACAGTTTCCCCTAACTATGGCTACACCTTC.

The chain has TRBV27 and TRBJ1-2; D is possibly TRBD1 (5 bases). This CDR3 has 13 residues. Germline CDR1 MNHEY, CDR2 SMNVEV (reference sequence). V gave up 2 bases and J gave up 7 bases, with 11 bases separating them. The CDR3 loop is CASSLKGVRGYTF. The CDR3 DNA follows: TGTGCCAGCAGTTTAAAAGGGGTACGTGGCTACACCTTC.

This clone was seen a handful of times. V gene TRBV4-3 combines with J gene TRBJ2-1; D is uncertain. The CDR3 runs 14 residues. CDR1 and CDR2 from the germline V gene are LGHNA and YSLEER. V dropped 1 base and J dropped 11 bases, with 15 bases sitting between them. This CDR3 is CASSQGKAAAQQFF. The CDR3 DNA reads as TGCGCCAGCAGCCAAGGTAAGGCGGCGGCTCAGCAGTTCTTC.

This clone came up once. The rearrangement joins TRBV19 to TRBJ1-4; 7 bases match TRBD1. V was pared by 4 bases and J by 7 bases, with 9 bases of the junction left unmatched. The germline V gene has CDR1 LNHDA and CDR2 SQIVND (reference sequence). The CDR3 consists of 15 residues. CDR3 DNA sequence: TGTGCCAGTAGTACGCCTCACAGGGGTCTTGAAAAACTGTTTTTT. Its protein is CASSTPHRGLEKLFF. The entire variable domain, with the rest obtained from reference TRBV19 and TRBJ1-4, is as follows: DGGITQSPKYLFRKEGQNVTLSCEQNLNHDAMYWYRQDPGQGLRLIYYSQIVNDFQKGDIAEGYSVSREKKESFPLTVTSAQKNPTAFYLCASSTPHRGLEKLFFGSGTQLSVL.

CDR3 DNA sequence: TGTGCCAGCAGCCTCGTCTGGAGCGGTCAAGAGACCCAGTACTTC. Translation: CASSLVWSGQETQYF. The chain employs TRBV3-1 (or the pseudogene TRBV3-2) and TRBJ2-5; D perhaps matches TRBD2 (5 bases). Germline V gene lookup returns CDR1 LGHDT and CDR2 YNNKEL (reference sequence). The length of the CDR3 is 15 residues. V was cut by 4 bases and J by 2 bases, with 14 bases left in between.

This chain's CDR3 is CASSPGQLIETQYF. The CDR3 DNA is TGTGCCAGCAGCCCGGGACAGTTAATAGAGACCCAGTACTTC. V usage is TRBV5-4 and J usage is TRBJ2-5, with 7 bases lining up with TRBD1. V was clipped by 4 bases and J by 4 bases; unmatched bases: 7. This CDR3 is built from 14 residues. Germline CDR1 and CDR2: SGHNT and YYREEE (reference sequence).

This chain joins TRBV4-3 and TRBJ2-2, with 8 bases fitting TRBD1. Germline V gives CDR1 LGHNA, CDR2 YSLEER. The CDR3 extends over 15 amino acids. J lost 5 bases, V lost 3 bases, and 5 bases had no gene match. The CDR3 sequence is CASSQDRVRTGELFF. DNA of the CDR3: TGCGCCAGCAGCCAGGACAGGGTGCGTACCGGGGAGCTGTTTTTT.

The chain has TRBV10-3 and TRBJ2-7; weak D call: TRBD2 (6 bases). Germline CDR1 reads ENHRY; CDR2 reads SYGVKD. The CDR3 runs to 15 residues. V was clipped by 4 bases and J by 1 base, with 14 bases between them. CDR3 loop: CAISGRGEVSYEQYF. The DNA of the CDR3 is TGTGCCATCAGTGGGAGAGGGGAGGTTTCCTACGAGCAGTACTTC.

CDR3 amino acids: CASSREGSSYNEQFF. Written as DNA, the CDR3 is TGTGCCAGCAGTCGGGAGGGAAGCTCCTACAATGAGCAGTTCTTC. The rearrangement joins TRBV2 to TRBJ2-1; TRBD2 matches 8 bases. The junction had 3 bases not matched to a gene; V was cut back by 5 bases and J by 0 bases. CDR3 length: 15 residues. The germline CDR1 and CDR2 sequences are SNHLY and FYNNEI.

This clone was picked up one time. The chain has TRBV27 and TRBJ2-2; 10 bases map to TRBD2. This CDR3 region has 15 residues. CDR1 is MNHEY, CDR2 SMNVEV, per germline (reference sequence). Germline trimming cut 5 bases from V and 2 bases from J; bases unmatched to any gene: 2. CDR3 sequence (DNA): TGTGCCAGCAGTACACTAGCGGGAAACACCGGGGAGCTGTTTTTT. Translating gives CASSTLAGNTGELFF.

This sequence joins TRBV10-3 and TRBJ1-4; TRBD1 might be the D (6 bases). V lost 8 bases, J lost 2 bases, and 12 bases lay in between. The length of the CDR3 is 14 residues. Germline CDR1 and CDR2: ENHRY and SYGVKD. CDR3 DNA: TGTGCCATCGGGGCGGGGGGCACTAATGAAAAACTGTTTTTT. Protein product: CAIGAGGTNEKLFF.

This chain joins TRBV5-5 and TRBJ1-2; D unclear. Germline assignment: CDR1 SGHKS and CDR2 YYEKEE (reference sequence). This CDR3 is 13 amino acids long. Trimming left V 1 base short and J 0 bases short, with 4 bases between. The CDR3 sequence: CASSLTSNYGYTF. DNA of the CDR3: TGTGCCAGCAGCTTGACATCTAACTATGGCTACACCTTC. Based on the CDR3 plus reference TRBV5-5 and TRBJ1-2, the full variable domain is DAGVTQSPTHLIKTRGQQVTLRCSPISGHKSVSWYQQVLGQGPQFIFQYYEKEERGRGNFPDRFSARQFPNYSSELNVNALLLGDSALYLCASSLTSNYGYTFGSGTRLTVV.